This T cell receptor (beta chain) emerged from a study of glioma-infiltrating T cells after dendritic cell vaccination. Study-level results: Longer survival after dendritic cell vaccination followed higher pretreatment TIL content.

Input was 1.5 to 2.5 ug genomic DNA, or all available if less. Clones were sequenced by immunoSEQ multiplex PCR, and TCRdb holds only the in-frame ones, with some missing. The table includes around 97,000 clones, roughly 80% detected once. As for this clone: Its antigen is unidentified.

The CDR3 consists of 14 residues. With 8 bases clipped from V and 3 bases from J, the junction kept 6 bases outside the gene matches. Looked up from germline, CDR1 is MNHEY and CDR2 is SVGAGI. The receptor was isolated from a human donor with glioblastoma. V usage is TRBV6-5 and J usage is TRBJ1-2, with TRBD1 matching 10 bases. The sequencing here drew on blood, taken before dendritic cell vaccination. CDR3: CASRRQGADYGYTF. CDR3 nucleotides: TGTGCCAGCCGTCGACAGGGGGCAGACTATGGCTACACCTTC.